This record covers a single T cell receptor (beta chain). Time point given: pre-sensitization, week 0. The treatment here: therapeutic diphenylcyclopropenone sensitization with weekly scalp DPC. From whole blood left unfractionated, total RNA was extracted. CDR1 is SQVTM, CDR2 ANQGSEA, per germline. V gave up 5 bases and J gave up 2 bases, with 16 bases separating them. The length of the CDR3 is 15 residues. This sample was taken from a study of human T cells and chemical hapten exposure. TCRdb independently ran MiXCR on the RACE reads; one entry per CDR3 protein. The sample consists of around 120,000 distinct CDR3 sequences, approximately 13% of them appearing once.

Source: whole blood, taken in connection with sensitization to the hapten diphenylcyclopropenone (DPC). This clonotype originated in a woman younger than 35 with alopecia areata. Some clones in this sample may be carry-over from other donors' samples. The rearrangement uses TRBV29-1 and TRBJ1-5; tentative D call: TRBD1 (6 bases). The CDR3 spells CSVSQGSEGNQPQHF. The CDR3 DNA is TGCAGCGTTTCACAGGGAAGTGAGGGCAATCAGCCCCAGCATTTT.